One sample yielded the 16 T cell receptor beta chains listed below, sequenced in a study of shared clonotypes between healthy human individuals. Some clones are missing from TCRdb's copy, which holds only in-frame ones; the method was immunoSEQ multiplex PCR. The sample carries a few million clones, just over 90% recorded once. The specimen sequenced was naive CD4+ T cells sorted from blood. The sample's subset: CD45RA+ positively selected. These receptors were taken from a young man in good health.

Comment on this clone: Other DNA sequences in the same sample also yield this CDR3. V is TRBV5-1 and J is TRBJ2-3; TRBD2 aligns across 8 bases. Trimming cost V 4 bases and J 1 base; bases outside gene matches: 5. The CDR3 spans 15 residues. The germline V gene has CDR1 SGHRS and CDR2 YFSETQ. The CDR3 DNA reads TGCGCCAGCAGCCGGCGAGCGGGGGGCACAGATACGCAGTATTTT. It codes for CASSRRAGGTDTQYF.

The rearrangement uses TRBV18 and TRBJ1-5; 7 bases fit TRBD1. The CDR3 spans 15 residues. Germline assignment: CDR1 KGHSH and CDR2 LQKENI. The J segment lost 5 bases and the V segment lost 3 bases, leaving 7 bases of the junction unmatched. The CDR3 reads CASSPWAGGDQPQHF. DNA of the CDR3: TGTGCCAGCTCACCCTGGGCAGGGGGAGATCAGCCCCAGCATTTT. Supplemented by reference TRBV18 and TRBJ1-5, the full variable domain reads NAGVMQNPRHLVRRRGQEARLRCSPMKGHSHVYWYRQLPEEGLKFMVYLQKENIIDESGMPKERFSAEFPKEGPSILRIQQVVRGDSAAYFCASSPWAGGDQPQHFGDGTRLSIL.

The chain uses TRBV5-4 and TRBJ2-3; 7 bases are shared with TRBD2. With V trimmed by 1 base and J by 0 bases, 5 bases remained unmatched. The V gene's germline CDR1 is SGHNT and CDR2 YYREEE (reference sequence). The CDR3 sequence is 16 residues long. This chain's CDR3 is CASSLKRGFSTDTQYF. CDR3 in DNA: TGTGCCAGCAGCTTGAAGCGGGGCTTCAGCACAGATACGCAGTATTTT.

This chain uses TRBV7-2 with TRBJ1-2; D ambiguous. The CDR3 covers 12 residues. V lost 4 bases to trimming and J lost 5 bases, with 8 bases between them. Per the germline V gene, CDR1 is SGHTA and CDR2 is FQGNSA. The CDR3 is CASSSQPYGYTF. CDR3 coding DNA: TGTGCCAGCAGCTCACAGCCGTATGGCTACACCTTC. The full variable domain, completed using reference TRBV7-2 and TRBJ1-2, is GAGVSQSPSNKVTEKGKDVELRCDPISGHTALYWYRQSLGQGLEFLIYFQGNSAPDKSGLPSDRFSAERTGGSVSTLTIQRTQQEDSAVYLCASSSQPYGYTFGSGTRLTVV.

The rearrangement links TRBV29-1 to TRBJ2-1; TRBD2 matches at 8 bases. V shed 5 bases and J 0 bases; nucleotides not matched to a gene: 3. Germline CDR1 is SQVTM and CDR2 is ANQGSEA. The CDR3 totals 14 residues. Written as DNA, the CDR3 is TGCAGCGTTTCACTAGCGGCCTCCTACAATGAGCAGTTCTTC. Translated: CSVSLAASYNEQFF.

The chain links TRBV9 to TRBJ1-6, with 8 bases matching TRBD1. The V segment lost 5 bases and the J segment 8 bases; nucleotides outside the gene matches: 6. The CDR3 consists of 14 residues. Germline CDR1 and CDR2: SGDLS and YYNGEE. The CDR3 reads CASSLDRGDSPLHF. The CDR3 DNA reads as TGTGCCAGCAGTCTTGACAGGGGAGATTCACCCCTCCACTTT.

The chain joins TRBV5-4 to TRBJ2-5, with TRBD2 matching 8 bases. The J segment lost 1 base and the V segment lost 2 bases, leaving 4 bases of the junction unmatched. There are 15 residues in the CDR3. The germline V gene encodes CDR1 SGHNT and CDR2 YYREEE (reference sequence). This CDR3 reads CASSLAGVVQETQYF. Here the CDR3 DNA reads TGTGCCAGCAGCTTAGCGGGAGTTGTCCAAGAGACCCAGTACTTC.

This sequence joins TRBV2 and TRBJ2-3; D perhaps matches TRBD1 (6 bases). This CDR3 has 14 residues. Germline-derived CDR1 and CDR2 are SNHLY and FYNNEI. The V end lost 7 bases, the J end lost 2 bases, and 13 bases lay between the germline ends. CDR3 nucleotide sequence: TGTGCCAGCACTGGACAGTCCTCCACAGATACGCAGTATTTT. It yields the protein CASTGQSSTDTQYF.

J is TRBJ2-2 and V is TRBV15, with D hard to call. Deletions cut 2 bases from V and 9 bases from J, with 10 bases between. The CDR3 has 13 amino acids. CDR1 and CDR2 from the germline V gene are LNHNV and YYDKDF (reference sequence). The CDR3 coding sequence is TGTGCCACCAGCAGACCCACTTTTAGGGAGCTGTTTTTT. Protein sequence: CATSRPTFRELFF.

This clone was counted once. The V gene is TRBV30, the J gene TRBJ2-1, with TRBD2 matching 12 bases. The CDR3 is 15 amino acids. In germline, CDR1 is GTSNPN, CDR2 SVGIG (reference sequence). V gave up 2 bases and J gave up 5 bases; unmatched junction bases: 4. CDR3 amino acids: CAWSTGLAGHNEQFF. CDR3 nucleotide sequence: TGTGCCTGGAGTACCGGACTAGCGGGGCACAATGAGCAGTTCTTC.

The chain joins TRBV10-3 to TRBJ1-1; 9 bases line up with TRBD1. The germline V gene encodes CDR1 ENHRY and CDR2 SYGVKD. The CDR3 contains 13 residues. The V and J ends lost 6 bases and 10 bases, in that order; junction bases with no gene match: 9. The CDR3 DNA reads TGTGCCATCAGGCCGGGACAGGGTTCCGGAGCTTTCTTT. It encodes CAIRPGQGSGAFF.

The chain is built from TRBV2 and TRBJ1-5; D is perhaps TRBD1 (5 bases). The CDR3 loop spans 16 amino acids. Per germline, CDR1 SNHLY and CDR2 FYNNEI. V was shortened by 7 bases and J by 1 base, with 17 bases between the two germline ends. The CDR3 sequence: CASIGRGRESNQPQHF. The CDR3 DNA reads TGTGCCAGCATTGGGCGGGGCAGGGAGAGCAATCAGCCCCAGCATTTT.

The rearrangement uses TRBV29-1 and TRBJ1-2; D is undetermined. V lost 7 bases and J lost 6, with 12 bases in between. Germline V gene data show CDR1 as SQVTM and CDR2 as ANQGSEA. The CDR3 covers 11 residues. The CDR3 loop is CSADPGHGYTF. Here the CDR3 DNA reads TGCAGCGCCGACCCTGGACATGGCTACACCTTC. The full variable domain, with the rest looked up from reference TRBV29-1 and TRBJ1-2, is SAVISQKPSRDICQRGTSLTIQCQVDSQVTMMFWYRQQPGQSLTLIATANQGSEATYESGFVIDKFPISRPNLTFSTLTVSNMSPEDSSIYLCSADPGHGYTFGSGTRLTVV.

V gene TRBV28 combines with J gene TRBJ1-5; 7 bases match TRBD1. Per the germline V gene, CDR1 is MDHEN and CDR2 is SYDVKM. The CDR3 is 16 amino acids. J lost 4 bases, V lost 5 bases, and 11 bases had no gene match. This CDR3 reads CASSAHRGAGNQPQHF. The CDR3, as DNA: TGTGCCAGCAGTGCCCACAGGGGAGCGGGGAATCAGCCCCAGCATTTT. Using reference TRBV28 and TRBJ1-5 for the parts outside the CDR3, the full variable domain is DVKVTQSSRYLVKRTGEKVFLECVQDMDHENMFWYRQDPGLGLRLIYFSYDVKMKEKGDIPEGYSVSREKKERFSLILESASTNQTSMYLCASSAHRGAGNQPQHFGDGTRLSIL.

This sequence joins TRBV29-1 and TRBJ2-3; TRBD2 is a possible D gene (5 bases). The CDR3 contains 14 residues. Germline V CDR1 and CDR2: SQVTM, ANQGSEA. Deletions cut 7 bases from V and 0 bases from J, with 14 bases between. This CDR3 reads CSALPGTSTDTQYF. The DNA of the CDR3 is TGCAGCGCCCTACCGGGAACTAGCACAGATACGCAGTATTTT.

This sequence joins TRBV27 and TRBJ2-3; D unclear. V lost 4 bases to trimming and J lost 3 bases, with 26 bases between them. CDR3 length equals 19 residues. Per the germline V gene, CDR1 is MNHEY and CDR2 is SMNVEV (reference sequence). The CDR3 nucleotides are TGTGCCAGCAGTTCCCGGTTGTCGTGGGTTACCCTCAGTACAGATACGCAGTATTTT. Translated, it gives CASSSRLSWVTLSTDTQYF.